This TCR beta chain was retrieved from a study of OX40 agonist ivuxolimab in advanced cancers. Trimming stripped 3 bases from V and 1 base from J, with 7 bases between. Germline lookup yields CDR1 SGHVS and CDR2 FQNEAQ. The CDR3 totals 14 residues. The table came from immunoSEQ multiplex PCR; TCRdb's copy has only in-frame clones and leaves some out. The table shows tens of thousands of clones, with over 75% occurring only once. Note on this clone: Its antigen is as yet unknown.

Study-level points and caveats: Antigen specificity of clonally expanded peripheral T cells was not established. Expansion of clones was among the lowest in partial responders at 0.1-3.0 mg/kg. Nonresponders, in some cases, also had low normalized T-cell clonal expansion.

This TCR derives from an adult with an advanced solid tumor such as melanoma, head and neck, liver or kidney cancer. The input for sequencing was CD4+ or CD8+ T cells sorted from blood, taken in a trial of the OX40 agonist ivuxolimab. The rearrangement joins TRBV7-8 to TRBJ1-3; D remains ambiguous. CDR3 DNA sequence: TGTGCCAGCAGCTTGGGTCTGTCTGGAAACACCATATATTTT. It codes for CASSLGLSGNTIYF.